A selection of T cell receptor beta chains follows, all from one sample in a study of siplizumab effects on memory and regulatory T cells. Produced via immunoSEQ multiplex PCR; TCRdb's table is partial and in-frame only. The sample has some 97,000 clones, approximately 94% seen once. The sequencing sample was made of Tregs sorted from blood. Source of these receptors: a human donor in good health. Both conserved end residues are part of each CDR3. The D gene is left open where the match is weak. Only some rows state a clone size, as once, few, many or a class for expanded clones.

clone_size	v_call	j_call	d_call	cdr3_nt	cdr3_aa
.	TRBV6-1	TRBJ2-1	.	TGTGCCAGCAGGGAGAGCTCCTACAATGAGCAGTTCTTC	CASRESSYNEQFF
.	TRBV28	TRBJ2-7	TRBD2	TGTGCCAGCATAGGGGCGGGACTAGCGGGAGGCCGCTACGAGCAGTACTTC	CASIGAGLAGGRYEQYF
.	TRBV10-1	TRBJ2-1	.	TGCGCCAGCAAAAGGTCGGAAATAGGGGAAAACAATGAGCAGTTCTTC	CASKRSEIGENNEQFF
.	TRBV14	TRBJ1-2	.	TGTGCCAGCAGCCAACTCGACAGGTTCTATGGCTACACCTTC	CASSQLDRFYGYTF
.	TRBV5-5	TRBJ2-1	.	TGTGCCAGCAGCCCTAACAGAGAGACAGGGAGGAGGAATGTGGGGCAGTTCTTC	CASSPNRETGRRNVGQFF
.	TRBV28	TRBJ2-2	.	TGTGCCAGCCTGGGGAAGTACCTCGGGGAGCTGTTTTTT	CASLGKYLGELFF
.	TRBV6-5	TRBJ1-5	TRBD1	TGTGCCAGCAGGGGGGGACAGCTCAATCAGCCCCAGCATTTT	CASRGGQLNQPQHF
.	TRBV6-1	TRBJ2-7	TRBD1	TGTGCCAGCAGTGTCGACAGGGTTCTCTACGAGCAGTACTTC	CASSVDRVLYEQYF
.	TRBV4-2	TRBJ2-1	.	TGTGCCAGCAGCCATAGAACTAGGCAGATTGAGGTCGATGAGCAGTTCTTC	CASSHRTRQIEVDEQFF
.	TRBV7-3	TRBJ2-1	TRBD2	TGTGCCAGCAGCTTCCGAGCGGGAGGGCGTGGCAATGAGCAGTTCTTC	CASSFRAGGRGNEQFF
.	TRBV6-5	TRBJ1-1	.	TGTGCCAGCAGTTCCCATACAGGGTCTGAAGCTTTCTTT	CASSSHTGSEAFF
.	TRBV7-8	TRBJ1-2	.	TGTGCCAGCAGCTTAGCCGGGGGAGGAGACCTTTCCTATGGCTACACCTTC	CASSLAGGGDLSYGYTF
.	TRBV5-1	TRBJ2-5	.	TGCGCCAGCAGCTTGATAGCAGGGGCGCAAGAGACCCAGTACTTC	CASSLIAGAQETQYF
.	TRBV11-2	TRBJ2-7	.	TGTGCCAGCAGCTTAACTTCGATCTACGAGCAGTACTTC	CASSLTSIYEQYF
once	TRBV20-1	TRBJ2-1	.	TGCAGTGCTACCCCCAGGGCTGAGCAGTTCTTC	CSATPRAEQFF
.	TRBV5-1	TRBJ1-1	TRBD1	TGCGCCAGCAGCTTGGAGGCAGGGGGCGCGAACACTGAAGCTTTCTTT	CASSLEAGGANTEAFF
once	TRBV19	TRBJ1-3	.	TGTGCCAGTAGCTCTGTCTCTGGAAACACCATATATTTT	CASSSVSGNTIYF
once	TRBV4-1	TRBJ1-2	TRBD1	TGCGCCAGCAGCCAAGATATCGGGGACAGGGCGCGGATATATGGCTACACCTTC	CASSQDIGDRARIYGYTF
.	TRBV7-2	TRBJ2-6	.	TGTGCCAGCAGCTCCGGGGTGCTTGGGGCCAACGTCCTGACTTTC	CASSSGVLGANVLTF
.	TRBV5-4	TRBJ1-3	.	TGTGCCAGCGGCCGACAGAACTCTGGAAACACCATATATTTT	CASGRQNSGNTIYF
.	TRBV11-3	TRBJ2-3	.	TGTGCCAGCAGCTTAGGGAGAAGCACAGATACGCAGTATTTT	CASSLGRSTDTQYF
once	TRBV18	TRBJ1-4	TRBD1	TGTGCCAGCTCACCATACTCAGCAGGGGGTGATGCAACTAATGAAAAACTGTTTTTT	CASSPYSAGGDATNEKLFF
.	TRBV19	TRBJ2-6	.	TGTGCCAGTAGTATGGGGCCAGGGGCCAGCTCTGGGGCCAACGTCCTGACTTTC	CASSMGPGASSGANVLTF
.	TRBV4-1	TRBJ2-2	TRBD1	TGCGCCAGCAGCCTGACAGGGAGTCACACCGGGGAGCTGTTTTTT	CASSLTGSHTGELFF
.	TRBV7-9	TRBJ2-7	TRBD1	TGTGCCAGCAGCGAAGACAGGGGGGCCAGTTTC	CASSEDRGASF
.	TRBV10-3	TRBJ1-4	TRBD1	TGTGCCATCAGTTTGACAGGGGAAATTAATGAAAAACTGTTTTTT	CAISLTGEINEKLFF
.	TRBV6-6	TRBJ1-5	.	TGTGCCAGCAGTTACAGGTTTGGCAATCAGCCCCAGCATTTT	CASSYRFGNQPQHF
.	TRBV21-1	TRBJ2-1	.	TGTGCCAGCAGCAGCCGTTCGCTAGCCCCCTACAATGAGCAGTTCTTC	CASSSRSLAPYNEQFF
.	TRBV19	TRBJ2-1	TRBD1	TGTGCCAGTAGTATAATCTACAGGGGGCCTGGTGAGCAGTTCTTC	CASSIIYRGPGEQFF
.	TRBV19	TRBJ2-2	.	TGTGCCAGTAGTATGGACGGATTGACAGCTCCGAACACCGGGGAGCTGTTTTTT	CASSMDGLTAPNTGELFF
.	TRBV7-2	TRBJ2-7	TRBD2	TGTGCCAGCAGCCAAAAAGCTAGCGGGAGGGCCCCAAGGCAGTACTTC	CASSQKASGRAPRQYF
.	TRBV11-3	TRBJ2-2	TRBD2	TGTGCCAGCAGCTTGTCAGGACTAGCCGGCGGGGAGCTGTTTTTT	CASSLSGLAGGELFF
.	TRBV18	TRBJ2-7	.	TGTGCCACCTCCCGGGTCGGGACCCAGGACGAGCAGTACTTC	CATSRVGTQDEQYF
.	TRBV18	TRBJ2-5	.	TGTGCCAGCTCACTACACCACCAAGAGACCCAGTACTTC	CASSLHHQETQYF
once	TRBV27	TRBJ2-1	.	TGTGCCAGCAGCTCCGGGGCCTACAATGAGCAGTTCTTC	CASSSGAYNEQFF
once	TRBV7-9	TRBJ1-2	TRBD1	TGTGCCAGCAGCCGGACAGGGGGCCTTTTTAACTATGGCTACACCTTC	CASSRTGGLFNYGYTF
.	TRBV7-9	TRBJ1-2	.	TGTGCCAGCAGCTTAGTCGGGGTGAGCTACACCTTC	CASSLVGVSYTF
.	TRBV25-1	TRBJ1-4	.	TGTGCCAGCAGTTTTAGATGGGGGTCTGAAAAACTGTTTTTT	CASSFRWGSEKLFF
.	TRBV20-1	TRBJ1-2	.	TGCAGTGCTAGTACAGGACGCGGCTACACCTTC	CSASTGRGYTF
.	TRBV27	TRBJ2-7	TRBD2	TGTGCGAGCCGGGGGGACTCCTACGAGCAGTACTTC	CASRGDSYEQYF
.	TRBV10-2	TRBJ2-1	TRBD2	TGCGCCAGCAGTGTACTGCAGCGGGAGGGGAGTGAGCAGTTCTTC	CASSVLQREGSEQFF
.	TRBV5-1	TRBJ2-7	.	TGCGCCAGCAGCTTGGTTTCGGGCGGGTCCTACGAGCAGTACTTC	CASSLVSGGSYEQYF
.	TRBV18	TRBJ2-5	.	TGTGCCAGCTCACCCCGAATGGGGGCTGGAGAGACCCAGTACTTC	CASSPRMGAGETQYF
.	TRBV30	TRBJ2-7	.	TGTGCCTGGAGTGTAGGGGACTACGAGCAGTACTTC	CAWSVGDYEQYF
few	TRBV19	TRBJ1-2	.	TGTGCCAGTAATGAGGGGAGGAACTATGGCTACACCTTC	CASNEGRNYGYTF
.	TRBV18	TRBJ2-5	.	TGTGCCAGCTCACCACGGGACTTAGAGACCCAGTACTTC	CASSPRDLETQYF
.	TRBV10-3	TRBJ2-7	.	TGTGCCATCAGTAAAGGGAGGTCGGGGGCCTCCGGTTCCTACGAGCAGTACTTC	CAISKGRSGASGSYEQYF
once	TRBV7-8	TRBJ2-3	TRBD2	TGTGCTACCAGCAGCTCGGGGCTAGCGGGAGCAACGCAGTATTTT	CATSSSGLAGATQYF
.	TRBV6-5	TRBJ1-1	.	TGTGCCAGCAGTTACTATGGGGTAGACAGTCAGGGTGAAGCTTTCTTT	CASSYYGVDSQGEAFF
.	TRBV5-1	TRBJ1-1	.	TGCGCCAGCAGCTTGACCTGGGACCGGACAAGCACTGAAGCTTTCTTT	CASSLTWDRTSTEAFF
.	TRBV2	TRBJ2-7	TRBD2	TGTGCCAGCAAGTCGTCTAGCGGGATATCAGGCTACGAGCAGTACTTC	CASKSSSGISGYEQYF
.	TRBV5-8	TRBJ2-4	TRBD1	TGTGCCAGCAGCTTCCGTGACAGGGCCATTCAGTACTTC	CASSFRDRAIQYF
.	TRBV28	TRBJ1-4	.	TGTGCCAGCAGTTTGGACAGTCGGAATGAAAAACTGTTTTTT	CASSLDSRNEKLFF
.	TRBV28	TRBJ2-1	.	TGTGCCAGCACCACGACCGCAAACGCCCACAATGAGCAGTTCTTC	CASTTTANAHNEQFF
.	TRBV29-1	TRBJ1-1	.	TGCAGCGTTGGTTGGGGTTCCAACACTGAAGCTTTCTTT	CSVGWGSNTEAFF